The clone carrying this T cell receptor (beta chain) was counted many times. Its antigen is unknown. The data are from a study of T-cell reconstitution after alpha-beta-depleted transplantation in children. Study-wide findings and caveats: T-cell numbers and diversity, one year after transplant, stemmed largely from T cells that were newly produced. Where alpha-beta T cells came from about two months after transplant was reportedly several hundred expanded graft clones.

Unique molecular identifiers were incorporated during preparation of the TCRbeta library. In TCRdb, the PCR reads were re-called with MiXCR into one record per CDR3 protein. The sample consists of hundreds of thousands of distinct CDR3 sequences, roughly 24% of them appearing once. Germline CDR1 and CDR2: DFQATT and SNEGSKA (reference sequence). Trimming at V came to 3 bases and at J to 3 bases, leaving 7 bases not matched to a gene. CDR3 size: 14 residues. V usage is TRBV20-1 and J usage is TRBJ2-5; the match to TRBD2 covers 7 bases. The sequencing used PBMCs, collected before TCRalphabeta/CD19-depleted stem cell transplant. The receptor was isolated from a girl aged 2-10 years with Fanconi anemia, due to receive a stem cell transplant. Written as DNA, the CDR3 is TGCAGTGCTAGCCCGGGACTAAGGAAAGAGACCCAGTACTTC. It encodes CSASPGLRKETQYF.